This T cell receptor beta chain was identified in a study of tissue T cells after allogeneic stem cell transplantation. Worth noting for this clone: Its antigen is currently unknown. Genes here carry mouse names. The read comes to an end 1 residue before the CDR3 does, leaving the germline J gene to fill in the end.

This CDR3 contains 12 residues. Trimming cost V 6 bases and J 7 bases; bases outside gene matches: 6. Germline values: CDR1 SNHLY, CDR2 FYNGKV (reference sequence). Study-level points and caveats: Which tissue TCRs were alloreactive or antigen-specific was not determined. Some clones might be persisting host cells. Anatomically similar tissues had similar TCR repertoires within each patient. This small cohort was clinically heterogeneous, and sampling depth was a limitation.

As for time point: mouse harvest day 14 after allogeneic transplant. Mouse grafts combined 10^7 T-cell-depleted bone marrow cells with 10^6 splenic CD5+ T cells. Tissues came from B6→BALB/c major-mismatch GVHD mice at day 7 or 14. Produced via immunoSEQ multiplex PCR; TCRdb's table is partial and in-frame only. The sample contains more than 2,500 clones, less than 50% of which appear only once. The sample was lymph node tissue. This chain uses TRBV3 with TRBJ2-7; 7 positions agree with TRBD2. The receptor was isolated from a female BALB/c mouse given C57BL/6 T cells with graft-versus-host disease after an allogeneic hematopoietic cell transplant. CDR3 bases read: TGTGCCAGCAGTGAGGACTGGAGGGAACAGTAC. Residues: CASSEDWREQY. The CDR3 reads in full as CASSEDWREQYF.